This T cell receptor beta chain was sequenced for a study of T cell responses to AZD1222 COVID-19 vaccine. Study-level results: Clonal diversity was possibly underestimated; the donors were predominantly white British and more often female. Regions left unmutated in variants are reportedly the target of nearly half of spike-specific TCRs. Vaccine-associated CD4 TCRs spanned spike, dominant at 160-218 and 743-854. After two AZD1222 doses, spike-specific TCR breadth and depth rose versus day 0.

CDR1 is MNHEY, CDR2 SMNVEV, per germline (reference sequence). The ends lost 7 bases at V and 3 bases at J; junction bases unmatched: 14. The CDR3 covers 16 residues. Assay: immunoSEQ multiplex PCR; the TCRdb copy retains only in-frame clones and omits some. The repertoire has around 160,000 clones, just over 90% of them found once; the top ten carry around 2.8%. Turning to this clone: The antigen is unknown.

The chain employs TRBV27 and TRBJ2-7; 8 bases match TRBD2. The clonotype was recovered from an adult in good health. Sequencing was performed on peripheral blood, taken on day 0 of MenACWY control vaccination. This CDR3 reads CASTLYPGGPIYEQYF. In nucleotides, the CDR3 is TGTGCCAGCACCCTATATCCGGGAGGGCCCATCTACGAGCAGTACTTC.